These T cell receptor beta chains were read from a single sample in a study of T-cell memory formation after mild COVID-19. TCRdb reprocessed the 5' RACE reads via MiXCR and lists one record per CDR3 protein. The sample contains about 200,000 distinct CDR3 sequences, around 18% of which appear only once. The sequenced sample consisted of PBMCs or a T cell subset sorted from them (not recorded which). The receptors derive from an adult woman who had mild COVID-19 (a few samples of this study predate the infection). Cell type and time point are not known. Both conserved end residues are part of each CDR3. A D gene is named only where the DNA matches it firmly. Not every row has a clone size; where given, it reads once, few, many or a size class.

D: TRBD2
V: TRBV20-1
J: TRBJ2-1
size: NA
CDR3: CSALGLAVGDEQFF
DNA: TGCAGTGCCCTCGGACTAGCTGTCGGCGATGAGCAGTTCTTC

D: TRBD1
V: TRBV30
J: TRBJ2-3
size: NA
CDR3: CAWGGQAKMSTDTQYF
DNA: TGTGCCTGGGGAGGACAGGCCAAGATGAGCACAGATACGCAGTATTTT

D: TRBD2
V: TRBV7-6
J: TRBJ2-3
size: few
CDR3: CASRPPAGDLTDTQYF
DNA: TGTGCCAGCAGACCTCCAGCGGGGGACCTCACAGATACGCAGTATTTT

D: NA
V: TRBV3-1
J: TRBJ2-7
size: few
CDR3: CASSQTDRSKYF
DNA: TGTGCCAGCAGCCAAACCGACAGGTCAAAGTACTTC

D: NA
V: TRBV7-3
J: TRBJ2-3
size: few
CDR3: CASSAPGTDTQYF
DNA: TGTGCCAGCAGCGCCCCTGGGACAGATACGCAGTATTTT

D: NA
V: TRBV11-3
J: TRBJ2-3
size: NA
CDR3: CASSFGTHREDTQYF
DNA: TGTGCCAGCAGCTTTGGCACCCACAGGGAAGATACGCAGTATTTT

D: NA
V: TRBV7-3
J: TRBJ2-7
size: few
CDR3: CASSRGLGPYEQYF
DNA: TGTGCCAGCAGCCGGGGACTGGGGCCCTACGAGCAGTACTTC

D: NA
V: TRBV18
J: TRBJ2-7
size: NA
CDR3: CASSRRGPPGYEQYF
DNA: TGTGCCAGCTCACGCAGGGGCCCCCCGGGCTACGAGCAGTACTTC

D: NA
V: TRBV27
J: TRBJ1-5
size: once
CDR3: CASSPQGYSNQPQHF
DNA: TGTGCCAGCAGTCCTCAGGGGTATAGCAATCAGCCCCAGCATTTT

D: NA
V: TRBV2
J: TRBJ2-2
size: NA
CDR3: CASRVGGRATGELFF
DNA: TGTGCCAGCAGAGTGGGGGGGCGCGCCACCGGGGAGCTGTTTTTT

D: TRBD2
V: TRBV12-3/TRBV12-4
J: TRBJ2-3
size: many
CDR3: CASSLGGSSDTQYF
DNA: TGTGCCAGCAGTTTAGGCGGGAGTTCAGATACGCAGTATTTT

D: NA
V: TRBV6-1
J: TRBJ1-2
size: NA
CDR3: CASSYTVGRDGYTF
DNA: TGTGCCAGCAGCTACACCGTGGGACGGGATGGCTACACCTTC

D: TRBD2
V: TRBV9
J: TRBJ2-5
size: many
CDR3: CASSVSERGGQETQYF
DNA: TGTGCCAGCAGCGTATCCGAGCGGGGGGGCCAAGAGACCCAGTACTTC

D: TRBD1
V: TRBV4-1
J: TRBJ1-2
size: few
CDR3: CASSLSLDRGFRGYTF
DNA: TGCGCCAGCAGCCTTAGCCTAGACAGGGGGTTCCGTGGCTACACCTTC

D: NA
V: TRBV27
J: TRBJ2-7
size: NA
CDR3: CASSRNWDTSYEQYF
DNA: TGTGCCAGCAGCCGCAATTGGGACACCTCCTACGAGCAGTACTTC

D: NA
V: TRBV5-1
J: TRBJ2-3
size: few
CDR3: CASSPGSLGGTDTQYF
DNA: TGCGCCAGCAGCCCCGGCTCCCTTGGGGGCACAGATACGCAGTATTTT

D: TRBD2
V: TRBV24-1
J: TRBJ2-5
size: few
CDR3: CATSDLRGASGGAGTLYF
DNA: TGTGCCACCAGTGATTTACGGGGCGCTAGCGGGGGGGCCGGGACCCTGTACTTC

D: NA
V: TRBV2
J: TRBJ1-1
size: few
CDR3: CASSEWVHTEAFF
DNA: TGTGCCAGCAGTGAATGGGTTCACACTGAAGCTTTCTTT

D: NA
V: TRBV24-1
J: TRBJ1-1
size: NA
CDR3: CATRGPGTEAFF
DNA: TGTGCCACCAGGGGCCCCGGGACTGAAGCTTTCTTT

D: TRBD1
V: TRBV7-2
J: TRBJ1-6
size: NA
CDR3: CASSLVRGQGSPLHF
DNA: TGTGCCAGCAGCTTAGTCAGGGGGCAAGGTTCACCCCTCCACTTT

D: NA
V: TRBV6-6
J: TRBJ1-1
size: NA
CDR3: CASSTPGVGNTEAFF
DNA: TGTGCCAGCAGTACCCCCGGGGTGGGGAACACTGAAGCTTTCTTT

D: TRBD1
V: TRBV19
J: TRBJ2-1
size: NA
CDR3: CASRSPGQGANEQFF
DNA: TGTGCCAGTAGGAGTCCGGGACAGGGGGCGAATGAGCAGTTCTTC

D: TRBD1
V: TRBV24-1
J: TRBJ1-5
size: NA
CDR3: CATSDWTGDSNQPQHF
DNA: TGTGCCACCAGTGATTGGACAGGTGATAGCAATCAGCCCCAGCATTTT

D: NA
V: TRBV12-3/TRBV12-4
J: TRBJ1-2
size: NA
CDR3: CASSLAQYYGYTF
DNA: TGTGCCAGCAGTTTAGCACAGTACTATGGCTACACCTTC

D: NA
V: TRBV12-3/TRBV12-4
J: TRBJ2-6
size: NA
CDR3: CASSLGAGYSGANVLTF
DNA: TGTGCCAGCAGTTTAGGGGCCGGTTACTCTGGGGCCAACGTCCTGACTTTC

D: NA
V: TRBV7-8
J: TRBJ2-1
size: NA
CDR3: CASSFGTNEQFF
DNA: TGTGCCAGCAGCTTCGGGACTAATGAGCAGTTCTTC

D: NA
V: TRBV7-2
J: TRBJ2-7
size: few
CDR3: CASSLAHGDYEQYF
DNA: TGTGCCAGCAGCTTAGCGCATGGGGACTACGAGCAGTACTTC

D: TRBD2
V: TRBV18
J: TRBJ2-1
size: few
CDR3: CASSPTLVGLAGNEQFF
DNA: TGTGCCAGCTCACCAACCCTGGTGGGACTAGCGGGGAATGAGCAGTTCTTC

D: NA
V: TRBV11-2
J: TRBJ1-4
size: few
CDR3: CASSLSLANEKLFF
DNA: TGTGCCAGCAGCTTAAGCTTGGCGAACGAAAAACTGTTTTTT

D: NA
V: TRBV10-1
J: TRBJ2-2
size: NA
CDR3: CASSDPGGPGHQLANTGELFF
DNA: TGCGCCAGCAGTGACCCCGGAGGTCCGGGACACCAACTCGCGAACACCGGGGAGCTGTTTTTT

D: NA
V: TRBV4-3
J: TRBJ2-6
size: NA
CDR3: CASSHTGSGANVLTF
DNA: TGCGCCAGCAGCCACACAGGGTCTGGGGCCAACGTCCTGACTTTC

D: TRBD2
V: TRBV5-1
J: TRBJ2-7
size: NA
CDR3: CASSFQGTSANYEQYF
DNA: TGCGCCAGCAGCTTCCAAGGGACTAGCGCCAACTACGAGCAGTACTTC

D: TRBD2
V: TRBV2
J: TRBJ2-7
size: NA
CDR3: CASSRLAAYEQYF
DNA: TGTGCCAGCAGTCGACTAGCTGCCTACGAGCAGTACTTC

D: NA
V: TRBV24-1
J: TRBJ2-7
size: many
CDR3: CATSDPRGNDEQYF
DNA: TGTGCCACCAGTGATCCGAGGGGGAACGACGAGCAGTACTTC

D: NA
V: TRBV11-2
J: TRBJ1-1
size: few
CDR3: CASSTMSPGVHTEAFF
DNA: TGTGCCAGCAGCACCATGAGTCCTGGGGTCCACACTGAAGCTTTCTTT

D: NA
V: TRBV6-6
J: TRBJ1-2
size: NA
CDR3: CASSLRPQWGYGYTF
DNA: TGTGCCAGCAGTTTGCGGCCTCAGTGGGGGTATGGCTACACCTTC

D: NA
V: TRBV12-3/TRBV12-4
J: TRBJ1-1
size: few
CDR3: CASSFAQSTEAFF
DNA: TGTGCCAGCAGTTTCGCACAGTCCACTGAAGCTTTCTTT

D: NA
V: TRBV12-3/TRBV12-4
J: TRBJ1-2
size: few
CDR3: CASSSLRSRVHGYTF
DNA: TGTGCCAGCAGTTCCTTACGTTCTCGGGTGCATGGCTACACCTTC

D: NA
V: TRBV30
J: TRBJ2-3
size: NA
CDR3: CAWRTDLADTQYF
DNA: TGTGCCTGGAGGACAGATCTGGCAGATACGCAGTATTTT

D: NA
V: TRBV6-5
J: TRBJ2-2
size: NA
CDR3: CASSYVRDPNTGELFF
DNA: TGTGCCAGCAGTTACGTGAGGGACCCGAACACCGGGGAGCTGTTTTTT

D: TRBD2
V: TRBV29-1
J: TRBJ2-7
size: NA
CDR3: CSVEYTSGITEQYF
DNA: TGCAGCGTTGAATACACTAGCGGGATAACCGAGCAGTACTTC

D: NA
V: TRBV6-2/TRBV6-3
J: TRBJ2-7
size: NA
CDR3: CASSALGKGYEQYF
DNA: TGTGCCAGCAGTGCGCTCGGGAAGGGCTACGAGCAGTACTTC

D: NA
V: TRBV11-1
J: TRBJ1-2
size: few
CDR3: CASSSRWGNYGYTF
DNA: TGTGCCAGCAGCTCACGATGGGGGAACTATGGCTACACCTTC

D: NA
V: TRBV18
J: TRBJ2-7
size: NA
CDR3: CASSPEVLSYEQYF
DNA: TGTGCCAGCTCACCAGAAGTACTTAGCTACGAGCAGTACTTC

D: TRBD2
V: TRBV5-6
J: TRBJ2-5
size: once
CDR3: CASSLTIAGVKETQYF
DNA: TGTGCCAGCAGCTTAACCATAGCGGGAGTTAAAGAGACCCAGTACTTC

D: NA
V: TRBV12-3/TRBV12-4
J: TRBJ2-2
size: NA
CDR3: CASSRPRSGELFF
DNA: TGTGCCAGCAGCCGGCCGAGGTCCGGGGAGCTGTTTTTT

D: NA
V: TRBV7-8
J: TRBJ2-3
size: NA
CDR3: CASREGTDTQYF
DNA: TGTGCCAGCAGAGAGGGCACAGATACGCAGTATTTT

D: NA
V: TRBV19
J: TRBJ1-1
size: NA
CDR3: CASSTTRLNTEAFF
DNA: TGTGCCAGTAGTACCACGCGCTTAAACACTGAAGCTTTCTTT

D: NA
V: TRBV6-2/TRBV6-3
J: TRBJ2-7
size: NA
CDR3: CASSHHPGTGVYEQYF
DNA: TGTGCCAGCAGTCACCACCCTGGAACCGGGGTCTACGAGCAGTACTTC

D: NA
V: TRBV12-3/TRBV12-4
J: TRBJ1-2
size: few
CDR3: CASSSTGPGAGYTF
DNA: TGTGCCAGCAGTTCCACGGGACCGGGGGCTGGCTACACCTTC

D: NA
V: TRBV7-3
J: TRBJ1-1
size: few
CDR3: CASSLGAGMNTEAFF
DNA: TGTGCCAGCAGCTTAGGAGCAGGGATGAACACTGAAGCTTTCTTT

D: TRBD1
V: TRBV7-9
J: TRBJ1-2
size: few
CDR3: CASSLPGGANGYTF
DNA: TGTGCCAGCAGCTTGCCAGGGGGCGCGAATGGCTACACCTTC

D: TRBD1
V: TRBV10-3
J: TRBJ1-2
size: few
CDR3: CAISTGQGNYGYTF
DNA: TGTGCCATCAGCACCGGACAGGGCAACTATGGCTACACCTTC

D: NA
V: TRBV7-2
J: TRBJ1-5
size: medium-sized
CDR3: CASSGENQPQHF
DNA: TGTGCCAGCAGCGGGGAGAATCAGCCCCAGCATTTT

D: NA
V: TRBV6-5
J: TRBJ1-1
size: NA
CDR3: CASSYSDIGNTEAFF
DNA: TGTGCCAGCAGTTACTCCGACATCGGGAACACTGAAGCTTTCTTT

D: NA
V: TRBV7-6
J: TRBJ1-1
size: few
CDR3: CASRRNLNTEAFF
DNA: TGTGCCAGCCGACGTAACTTGAACACTGAAGCTTTCTTT

D: TRBD1
V: TRBV5-1
J: TRBJ1-2
size: few
CDR3: CASKGWQGEGYTF
DNA: TGCGCCAGCAAGGGGTGGCAGGGGGAAGGCTACACCTTC

D: NA
V: TRBV19
J: TRBJ2-1
size: NA
CDR3: CATGSHSSYNEQFF
DNA: TGTGCCACCGGGTCCCATAGCTCCTACAATGAGCAGTTCTTC

D: NA
V: TRBV20-1
J: TRBJ2-5
size: NA
CDR3: CSPRGQAGKETQYF
DNA: TGCAGTCCAAGGGGTCAGGCAGGGAAAGAGACCCAGTACTTC

D: NA
V: TRBV12-3/TRBV12-4
J: TRBJ1-1
size: few
CDR3: CASSFAGRRNTEAFF
DNA: TGTGCCAGCAGTTTCGCGGGACGGCGGAACACTGAAGCTTTCTTT